The entry that follows covers one T cell receptor beta chain sequence. The antigen is unknown. The data were obtained in a study of T cell responses to AZD1222 COVID-19 vaccine. General study results and limits: Recipients of two AZD1222 doses showed rising Spike-specific TCR breadth and depth.

The length of the CDR3 is 13 residues. Germline lookup yields CDR1 ENHRY and CDR2 SYGVKD. V was cut by 5 bases and J by 7 bases, with 14 bases left in between. TCRdb keeps only in-frame clones here, not all; method: immunoSEQ multiplex PCR. Among roughly 100,000 clones, 90% were seen once, and the ten largest hold approximately 1.2%. This receptor was identified in an adult in good health. The chain joins TRBV10-3 to TRBJ1-1, with unresolved D. The starting material was peripheral blood, obtained on day 0 of AZD1222 vaccination. This CDR3 is CAISPDWKYEAFF. The CDR3 DNA sequence: TGTGCCATCAGTCCGGACTGGAAATATGAAGCTTTCTTT.